The 9 T cell receptor beta chains below come from one sample, sequenced in a study of Ad26.COV2.S vaccination and SARS-CoV-2 variants. This sample's treatment: 15 to 20 received Ad26.COV2.S at low or high dose, single or two shots; 5 received placebo; per-sample allocation not given. The investigators took samples on day 63 after the first vaccine or placebo injection. Libraries were prepared by immunoSEQ multiplex PCR; TCRdb keeps only in-frame clonotypes and omits some of them. The profile shows about 240,000 clones, approximately 87% of them singletons. The sequences come from peripheral blood, collected in a trial of Ad26.COV2.S vaccine versus placebo. The receptors come from a person between 18 and 60 years old who received the Ad26.COV2.S COVID-19 vaccine or a placebo.

Of note for this clone: The junction does not match germline at one end; this may be a read error. V is TRBV5-4 and J is TRBJ2-2; D possibly uses TRBD1 or TRBD2 (5 bases each). Per germline, CDR1 SGHNT and CDR2 YYREEE (reference sequence). CDR3 length: 16 residues. The CDR3 bases are TGTGCCAGCAGTTTGGGGCAGGGTGCGGGCACCGGGGAGCTGTTTTTT. Protein: CASSLGQGAGTGELFF.

The CDR3 sequence: CASSTLVNTGELFF. The CDR3 DNA reads TGTGCCAGCAGCACGTTAGTGAACACCGGGGAGCTGTTTTTT. The J gene is TRBJ2-2, the V gene TRBV9; D gene unclear. The CDR3 contains 14 residues. Trimming took off 4 bases at V and 1 base at J, with 8 bases between the two ends. Germline V CDR1 and CDR2: SGDLS, YYNGEE.

The chain carries TRBV19 and TRBJ2-7; the D gene is possibly TRBD2 (6 bases). CDR1 LNHDA and CDR2 SQIVND come from the germline V gene (reference sequence). V was pared by 4 bases and J by 2 bases, with 15 bases between. The CDR3 loop spans 15 amino acids. The CDR3 protein is CASSRSASEAYEQYF. CDR3 DNA: TGTGCCAGTAGTAGGTCGGCTAGCGAGGCCTACGAGCAGTACTTC.

J is TRBJ1-1 and V is TRBV6-5; tentative D call: TRBD1 (6 bases). The germline V gene has CDR1 MNHEY and CDR2 SVGAGI. With 4 bases removed from V and 9 bases from J, the gap between germline ends came to 18 bases. This CDR3 contains 14 residues. The CDR3 reads CASSLLGAGSQAFF. CDR3 nucleotide sequence: TGTGCCAGCAGTTTATTGGGGGCTGGTAGTCAAGCTTTCTTT.

In this sample, this clone turned up once. The V gene is TRBV29-1, the J gene TRBJ2-1; TRBD2 matches at 10 bases. CDR3 size: 12 residues. CDR1 and CDR2 from the germline V gene are SQVTM and ANQGSEA. V was pared by 8 bases and J by 6 bases, with 4 bases of the junction left unmatched. CDR3 sequence: CSSGLAANEQFF. The CDR3 DNA is TGCAGCAGCGGACTAGCGGCCAATGAGCAGTTCTTC.

The gene calls are TRBV19 and TRBJ1-4, with D uncertain. Trimming removed 1 base from V and 4 bases from J, with 7 bases in between. CDR3 length: 14 residues. Germline V lookup: CDR1 LNHDA, CDR2 SQIVND (reference sequence). CDR3 in amino acids: CASSIGVGNEKLFF. In DNA form, the CDR3 reads TGTGCCAGTAGTATAGGAGTCGGTAATGAAAAACTGTTTTTT.

The chain couples TRBV11-2 to TRBJ2-5; D tentatively reads TRBD1 or TRBD2 (5 bases each). V was cut by 2 bases and J by 1 base, with 11 bases left in between. Germline V gives CDR1 SGHAT, CDR2 FQNNGV. This CDR3 comprises 15 residues. The CDR3 sequence is CASSLWDRLQETQYF. For the CDR3, the DNA is TGTGCCAGCAGCTTATGGGACCGCCTCCAAGAGACCCAGTACTTC.

The chain joins TRBV20-1 to TRBJ2-2; possibly TRBD2 for D (5 bases). Germline CDR1 DFQATT, CDR2 SNEGSKA (reference sequence). The CDR3 is 14 amino acids. With 3 bases removed from V and 6 bases from J, the gap between germline ends came to 14 bases. Written as DNA, the CDR3 is TGCAGTGCTAGTCCGGGAATACGTCCCGGGGAGCTGTTTTTT. This encodes CSASPGIRPGELFF.

This clone was found a few times. The V call is TRBV4-1, the J call TRBJ1-2, with 7 nucleotides matching TRBD1. The CDR3 totals 13 residues. Germline loops: CDR1 MGHRA, CDR2 YSYEKL. V was clipped by 3 bases and J by 7 bases; unmatched bases: 5. DNA of the CDR3: TGCGCCAGCAGCCAGACAGGGCTGGGTGGCTACACCTTC. Protein product: CASSQTGLGGYTF.